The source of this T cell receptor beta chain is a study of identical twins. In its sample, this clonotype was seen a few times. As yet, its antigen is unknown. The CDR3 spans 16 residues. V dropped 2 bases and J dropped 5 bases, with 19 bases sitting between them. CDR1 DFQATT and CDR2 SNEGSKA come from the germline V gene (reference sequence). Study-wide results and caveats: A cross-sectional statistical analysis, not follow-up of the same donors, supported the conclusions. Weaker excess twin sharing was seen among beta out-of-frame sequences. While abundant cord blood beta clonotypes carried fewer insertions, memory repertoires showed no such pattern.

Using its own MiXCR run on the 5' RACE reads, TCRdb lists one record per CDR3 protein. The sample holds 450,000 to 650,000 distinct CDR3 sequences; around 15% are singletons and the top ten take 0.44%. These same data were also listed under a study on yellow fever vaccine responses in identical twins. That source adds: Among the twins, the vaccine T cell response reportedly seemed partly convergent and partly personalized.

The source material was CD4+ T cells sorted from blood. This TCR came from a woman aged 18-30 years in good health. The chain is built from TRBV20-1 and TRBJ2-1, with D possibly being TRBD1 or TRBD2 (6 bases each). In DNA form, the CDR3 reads TGCAGTGCTAGAACCCCCTCTTCGGGGGCCCACAATGAGCAGTTCTTC. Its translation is CSARTPSSGAHNEQFF.